This T cell receptor (beta chain) was sequenced during a study of blood T cell repertoires in COVID-19. Germline lookup yields CDR1 GTSNPN and CDR2 SVGIG (reference sequence). The CDR3 contains 15 residues. V trimming: 3 bases; J trimming: 8 bases; junction bases outside the gene matches: 9. TCRdb's copy holds only in-frame clones and misses some; the assay was immunoSEQ multiplex PCR. This sample has tens of thousands of clones, with less than 90% found just once. Sequencing used peripheral blood. This TCR came from a woman aged 60 to 75 with acute or convalescent COVID-19. The chain is built from TRBV30 and TRBJ2-1; the match to TRBD2 covers 11 bases. The chain's CDR3 is CAWSLHSGRADEQFF. CDR3 DNA: TGTGCCTGGAGCCTACATAGCGGGAGGGCCGATGAGCAGTTCTTC.